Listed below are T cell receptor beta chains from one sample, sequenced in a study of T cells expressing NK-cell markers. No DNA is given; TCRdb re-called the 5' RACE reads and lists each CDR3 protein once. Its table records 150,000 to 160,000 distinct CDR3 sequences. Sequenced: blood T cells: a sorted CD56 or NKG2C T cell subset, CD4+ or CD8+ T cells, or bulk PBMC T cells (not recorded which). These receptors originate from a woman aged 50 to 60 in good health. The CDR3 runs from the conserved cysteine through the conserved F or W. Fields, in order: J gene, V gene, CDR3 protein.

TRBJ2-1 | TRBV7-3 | CASSSQGSEQFF
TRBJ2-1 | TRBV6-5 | CASSWGRYNEQFF
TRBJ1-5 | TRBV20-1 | CSASSFYSNQPQHF
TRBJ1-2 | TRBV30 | CAWRNDRGGYTF
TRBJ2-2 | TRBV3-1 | CASSPGVVRTGELFF
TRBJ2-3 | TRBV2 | CASRESNTDTQYF
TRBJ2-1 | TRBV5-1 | CASRPSGPYYNEQFF
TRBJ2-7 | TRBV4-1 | CASSSRAVSSYEQYF
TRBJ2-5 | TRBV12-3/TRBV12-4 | CASSLTEQETQYF
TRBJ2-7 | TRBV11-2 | CASSLMSYEQYF
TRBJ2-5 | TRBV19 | CASRDQRRGETQYF
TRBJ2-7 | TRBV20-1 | CSATLTNPPYEQYF
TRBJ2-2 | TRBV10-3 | CAISKTSGSTGELFF
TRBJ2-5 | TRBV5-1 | CASSPTGESGETQYF
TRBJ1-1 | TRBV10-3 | CAISENVGTEAFF
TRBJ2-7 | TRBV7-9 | CASSLGRLGREEQYF
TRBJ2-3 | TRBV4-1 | CASSPTPVNTQYF
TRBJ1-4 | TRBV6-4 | CASSDGTGPNEKLFF
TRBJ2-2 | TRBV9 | CASSEGPNTGELFF
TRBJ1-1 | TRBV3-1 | CASSLSRGSEAFF
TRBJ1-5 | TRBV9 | CASSVEGDPNQPQHF
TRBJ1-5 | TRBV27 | CASSPSGDGQPQHF
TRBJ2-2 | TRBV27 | CASSFGQGSTGELFF
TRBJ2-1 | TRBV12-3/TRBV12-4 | CASRFLAGGPKSYNEQFF
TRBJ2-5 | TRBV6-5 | CASSYQGAEETQYF
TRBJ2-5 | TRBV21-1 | CASSKASRQGPETQYF
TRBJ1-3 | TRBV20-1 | CSATESYGGQGNTIYF
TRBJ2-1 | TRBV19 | CASEDVRKSYNEQFF
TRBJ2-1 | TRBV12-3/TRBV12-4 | CASSFVSSGEKGEQFF
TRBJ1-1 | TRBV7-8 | CASSLPPRQFGYTEAFF
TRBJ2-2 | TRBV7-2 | CASSFPLRDRGTGELFF
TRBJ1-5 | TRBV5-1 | CASSLTGTSNQPQHF
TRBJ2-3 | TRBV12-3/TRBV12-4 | CASGILGTDTQYF
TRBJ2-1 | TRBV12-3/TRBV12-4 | CASSNRGLGYNEQFF
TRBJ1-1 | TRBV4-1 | CASSQVLGQAEAFF
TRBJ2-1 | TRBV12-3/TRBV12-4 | CASSLSDFSYNEQFF
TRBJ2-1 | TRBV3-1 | CASSQDLTGRQFF
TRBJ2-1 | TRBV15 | CATRIAGSYNEQFF
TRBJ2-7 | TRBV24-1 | CATSVAGGNYEQYF
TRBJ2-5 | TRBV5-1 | CASSESGVMETQYF
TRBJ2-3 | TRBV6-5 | CASSRGGGSGDTQYF
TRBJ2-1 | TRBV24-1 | CATLGESQDEQFF
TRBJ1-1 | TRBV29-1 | CSGVQNTEAFF
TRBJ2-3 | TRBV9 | CASSVGRANTDTQYF
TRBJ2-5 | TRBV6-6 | CASSPSEETQYF
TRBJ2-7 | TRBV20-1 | CSASLPGELYEQYF
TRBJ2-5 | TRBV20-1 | CSARGPFTQETQYF
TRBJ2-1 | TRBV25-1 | CASSEGRDYNEQFF
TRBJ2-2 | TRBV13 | CASSLGRGGTGELFF
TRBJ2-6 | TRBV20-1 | CSARVLPTGANVLTF
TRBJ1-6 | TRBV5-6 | CASSLEYGSPLHF
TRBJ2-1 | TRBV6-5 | CASSYRTSGMLNEQFF